These T cell receptor beta chains were read from a single sample in a study of blood T cell repertoires in COVID-19. Assay: immunoSEQ multiplex PCR; the TCRdb copy retains only in-frame clones and omits some. This repertoire shows roughly 100,000 clones, under 85% found once; its top ten account for roughly 13%. Sequencing was carried out using peripheral blood. All receptors derive from a woman aged 60 to 75 with acute or convalescent COVID-19. Both conserved end residues are trimmed from each CDR3.

j_call v_call cdr3_aa
TRBJ2-7 TRBV29-1 SARLAGHGEQY
TRBJ1-2 TRBV27 ASSSPDTANYGYT
TRBJ2-3 TRBV2 ASSLDSTDTQY
TRBJ2-2 TRBV2 ASTPRLTANTGELF
TRBJ1-2 TRBV19 ASSIVGRNYGYT
TRBJ1-5 TRBV28 ASSLVSLGEDQPQH
TRBJ1-5 TRBV7-8 ASSLLSQSNQPQH
TRBJ2-7 TRBV30 AWSGLAGLYEQY
TRBJ2-1 TRBV29-1 SVDRTGGNEQF
TRBJ2-7 TRBV5-6 ASSLSPTSYEQY
TRBJ1-2 TRBV5-5 ASSFGSTTYGYT
TRBJ2-2 TRBV25-1 ASSGTGFNTGELF
TRBJ2-5 TRBV5-1 ASSEPTLAGKETQY
TRBJ2-5 TRBV28 ASSSDTLKETQY
TRBJ2-3 TRBV7-9 ASSLAAGGIVGDTQY
TRBJ1-3 TRBV5-1 ASSRGQGSSGNTIY
TRBJ2-7 TRBV7-8 ASNNYQTGEQY
TRBJ1-2 TRBV11-2 ASSLGAGRGNYGYT
TRBJ2-5 TRBV3-1/TRBV3-2 ASSRRTGLEETQY
TRBJ1-5 TRBV12-3/TRBV12-4 ASSLDSGQPQH
TRBJ2-7 TRBV12-5 ASGLVGIAEQY
TRBJ2-7 TRBV5-1 ASSSGTSGRVGGEQY
TRBJ1-2 TRBV2 ASSRDRGIGYT